The clone carrying this T cell receptor beta chain was seen just once. TCRdb's copy holds only in-frame clones and misses some; the assay was immunoSEQ multiplex PCR. This table holds roughly 2,300,000 clones, around 93% found once. The data originate from a study of shared clonotypes between healthy human individuals. For the study at large: Each donor's CD8 memory used one plate, CD8 naive two, each CD4 subset three.

Donors comprised only Caucasian adults living in Nashville, Tennessee. CD4+ cell separation produced CD45RA+ naive and CD45RA-negative memory subsets. V was shortened by 5 bases and J by 2 bases, with 13 bases between the two germline ends. CDR3 length: 14 residues. Germline lookup yields CDR1 SGHNT and CDR2 YYREEE (reference sequence). Sequenced: naive CD4+ T cells from PBMCs. Specified subset: CD45RA+ positively selected. The chain uses TRBV5-4 and TRBJ1-2; D gene ambiguous. The clonotype originates from a man aged 18 to 29 in good health. Some clones in this sample may be carry-over from other donors' samples. CDR3 sequence (DNA): TGTGCCAGCAGGTCCCCCGCGGAGAACTATGGCTACACCTTC. Amino acid sequence: CASRSPAENYGYTF.